A single sample gave rise to the 27 T cell receptor beta chains below, sequenced in a study of CD8+ T cells in alopecia areata. Extracted RNA was reverse transcribed, and the resulting cDNA served as sequencing template. Profiled with immunoSEQ multiplex PCR; TCRdb holds only in-frame clones, not every one. The sample contains roughly 120,000 clones, 55% to 70% of which appear only once. Sequencing was done on a sample of CD4+ T cells sorted from blood. Receptor source: a human donor in good health.

The chain couples TRBV5-6 to TRBJ1-2; D perhaps matches TRBD1 (5 bases). Germline CDR1 and CDR2: SGHDT and YYEEEE. V lost 4 bases to trimming and J lost 10 bases, with 11 bases between them. The CDR3 length is 11 residues. Here the CDR3 DNA reads TGTGCCAGCAGCATGGGGGTGGCCTACACCTTC. The encoded protein is CASSMGVAYTF.

The V and J genes are TRBV9 and TRBJ1-1; perhaps TRBD1 as D (6 bases). CDR3 length: 13 residues. Germline assignment: CDR1 SGDLS and CDR2 YYNGEE. Trimming left V 3 bases short and J 8 bases short, with 14 bases between. DNA of the CDR3: TGTGCCAGCAGCGAGGATACAGGGACCGAAGCTTTCTTT. Translating it yields CASSEDTGTEAFF.

This chain connects TRBV20-1 to TRBJ1-2; D perhaps matches TRBD1 (5 bases). The germline CDR1 and CDR2 sequences are DFQATT and SNEGSKA (reference sequence). The CDR3 has 11 residues. The V end was cut by 4 bases, the J end by 6 bases, with 9 bases between. The CDR3, as DNA: TGCAGTGCTACCGGGACCGATGGCTACACCTTC. Protein sequence: CSATGTDGYTF.

The J gene is TRBJ2-7, the V gene TRBV5-6; perhaps TRBD2 as D (5 bases). V lost 5 bases to trimming and J lost 3 bases, with 15 bases between them. Germline lookup yields CDR1 SGHDT and CDR2 YYEEEE. CDR3 length: 14 amino acids. DNA of the CDR3: TGTGCCAGCAGTTATGGTACCGGGGACTACGAGCAGTACTTC. This encodes CASSYGTGDYEQYF.

This clone has only one observation. V gene TRBV2 combines with J gene TRBJ1-5; D is unclear. CDR3 length: 11 residues. CDR1 is SNHLY and CDR2 is FYNNEI in the germline V gene. V gave up 4 bases and J gave up 7 bases, with 5 bases separating them. CDR3 nucleotide sequence: TGTGCCAGCAGTGTTGGGCAGCCCCAGCATTTT. This sequence encodes CASSVGQPQHF. Supplemented by reference TRBV2 and TRBJ1-5, the full variable domain reads EPEVTQTPSHQVTQMGQEVILRCVPISNHLYFYWYRQILGQKVEFLVSFYNNEISEKSEIFDDQFSVERPDGSNFTLKIRSTKLEDSAMYFCASSVGQPQHFGDGTRLSIL.

The gene calls are TRBV27 and TRBJ1-2, with D maybe TRBD1 (6 bases). The CDR3 loop spans 15 amino acids. Trimming stripped 5 bases from V and 2 bases from J, with 15 bases between. Per the germline V gene, CDR1 is MNHEY and CDR2 is SMNVEV (reference sequence). The CDR3, as DNA: TGTGCCAGCAGTGAGAGGGGGAGGTCAAACTATGGCTACACCTTC. Amino acids: CASSERGRSNYGYTF.

The chain recombines TRBV5-1 with TRBJ2-1; a weak D match, TRBD1 (6 bases). The CDR3 runs 16 residues. V lost 3 bases to trimming and J lost 7 bases, with 20 bases between them. CDR1 and CDR2 from the germline V gene are SGHRS and YFSETQ. CDR3: CASSSTGGAFGNEQFF. The CDR3 DNA reads as TGCGCCAGCAGCTCGACTGGGGGCGCTTTTGGGAATGAGCAGTTCTTC.

This clone was counted only a few times. This rearrangement joins TRBV29-1 to TRBJ2-6; D remains ambiguous. The CDR3 length is 14 residues. Trimming cost V 8 bases and J 4 bases, with 15 bases left between them. Germline CDR1 SQVTM, CDR2 ANQGSEA. The CDR3 is CSFLGSAGANVLTF. CDR3 in DNA: TGCAGCTTCTTGGGGTCGGCCGGGGCCAACGTCCTGACTTTC.

The table lists this clone with a few counts. The chain carries TRBV7-9 and TRBJ2-7; 8 nucleotides agree with TRBD1. Trimming at V came to 2 bases and at J to 3 bases, leaving 6 bases not matched to a gene. The CDR3 runs 15 residues. Germline V gene data show CDR1 as SEHNR and CDR2 as FQNEAQ (reference sequence). CDR3 nucleotide sequence: TGTGCCAGCAGCTTATGGGCAGGGGGCAGCTACGAGCAGTACTTC. This codes for CASSLWAGGSYEQYF.

This chain links TRBV27 with TRBJ2-7; TRBD1 aligns across 7 bases. This CDR3 comprises 18 residues. Germline values: CDR1 MNHEY, CDR2 SMNVEV (reference sequence). The junction had 17 bases not matched to a gene; V was cut back by 6 bases and J by 0 bases. The CDR3 DNA follows: TGTGCCAGCAGCTTACAGGGGCCGCGGATTCCCCTCTCCTACGAGCAGTACTTC. This gives the protein CASSLQGPRIPLSYEQYF.

This clone was observed once. The chain is built from TRBV30 and TRBJ2-7, with D maybe TRBD1 (6 bases). V was trimmed by 1 base and J by 2 bases, leaving 15 bases between them. Germline V gene data show CDR1 as GTSNPN and CDR2 as SVGIG (reference sequence). This CDR3 comprises 15 residues. The CDR3 DNA is TGTGCCTGGAGTGAGGGGACAACTAATACCTACGAGCAGTACTTC. The encoded protein is CAWSEGTTNTYEQYF.

This clone occurred once. The gene calls are TRBV2 and TRBJ1-5; tentative D call: TRBD1 (6 bases). CDR3 size: 13 residues. V was pared by 4 bases and J by 6 bases, with 10 bases between. The germline V gene encodes CDR1 SNHLY and CDR2 FYNNEI. For the CDR3, the DNA is TGTGCCAGCAGTGTTATACAGGGTCAGCCCCAGCATTTT. This sequence encodes CASSVIQGQPQHF. Full variable domain (remainder filled in from reference TRBV2 and TRBJ1-5): EPEVTQTPSHQVTQMGQEVILRCVPISNHLYFYWYRQILGQKVEFLVSFYNNEISEKSEIFDDQFSVERPDGSNFTLKIRSTKLEDSAMYFCASSVIQGQPQHFGDGTRLSIL.

The chain recombines TRBV9 with TRBJ1-1; no firm D call. Per germline, CDR1 SGDLS and CDR2 YYNGEE. The CDR3 runs to 13 residues. The V end lost 0 bases, the J end lost 5 bases, and 8 bases lay between the germline ends. CDR3: CASSVVGWTEAFF. The DNA for the CDR3 is TGTGCCAGCAGCGTAGTCGGATGGACTGAAGCTTTCTTT. The complete variable domain, with remaining parts taken from reference TRBV9 and TRBJ1-1, reads DSGVTQTPKHLITATGQRVTLRCSPRSGDLSVYWYQQSLDQGLQFLIQYYNGEERAKGNILERFSAQQFPDLHSELNLSSLELGDSALYFCASSVVGWTEAFFGQGTRLTVV.

As regards this clone: The same CDR3 can be traced to other DNA sequences in this sample. The V call is TRBV11-2, the J call TRBJ2-5; D gene unclear. Trimming removed 4 bases at V and 5 bases at J, with 5 bases between. The CDR3 runs to 11 residues. Germline CDR1 reads SGHAT; CDR2 reads FQNNGV. CDR3 sequence: CASSSAETQYF. CDR3 DNA sequence: TGTGCCAGCAGCTCGGCGGAGACCCAGTACTTC.

This clone was observed a single time. The gene calls are TRBV30 and TRBJ2-5; D is undetermined. Germline CDR1 and CDR2: GTSNPN and SVGIG (reference sequence). The V end was cut by 2 bases, the J end by 5 bases, with 12 bases between. There are 13 residues in the CDR3. The CDR3 nucleotides are TGTGCCTGGAGTTATATTATTGGGGAGACCCAGTACTTC. Protein: CAWSYIIGETQYF.

The rearrangement uses TRBV27 and TRBJ2-6, with 7 positions matching TRBD1. After removal of 6 bases from V and 8 bases from J, the junction contained 4 bases not matched to a gene. The CDR3 covers 13 residues. From germline, CDR1 is MNHEY and CDR2 SMNVEV (reference sequence). The CDR3 spells CASRQTGSNVLTF. In DNA form, the CDR3 reads TGTGCCAGCAGGCAGACAGGGTCCAACGTCCTGACTTTC.

The chain employs TRBV7-2 and TRBJ2-5; 8 positions agree with TRBD1. Germline CDR1 and CDR2: SGHTA and FQGNSA. The CDR3 is 14 amino acids. With 4 bases clipped from V and 3 bases from J, the junction kept 4 bases outside the gene matches. CDR3 protein: CASSSGQGKETQYF. CDR3 nucleotide sequence: TGTGCCAGCAGCTCCGGACAGGGAAAAGAGACCCAGTACTTC.

This chain uses TRBV7-2 with TRBJ2-3; weak D call: TRBD1 (5 bases). CDR3 length equals 12 residues. Germline V gene lookup returns CDR1 SGHTA and CDR2 FQGNSA. The V gene lost 1 base and the J gene lost 7 bases, with 6 bases spanning the gap. DNA for the CDR3: TGTGCCAGCAGCTTAGAGGGGAATACGCAGTATTTT. It codes for CASSLEGNTQYF.

The V gene is TRBV30, the J gene TRBJ2-4; D gene unclear. Trimming cost V 3 bases and J 7 bases, with 10 bases left between them. Germline assignment: CDR1 GTSNPN and CDR2 SVGIG (reference sequence). The CDR3 covers 12 residues. The CDR3 DNA reads as TGTGCCTGGAGCGAGGTGGGGAACATTCAGTACTTC. Protein product: CAWSEVGNIQYF.

This chain's CDR3 is CASSTSSYGYTF. In DNA form, the CDR3 reads TGTGCCAGCAGTACCAGCAGCTATGGCTACACCTTC. The rearrangement joins TRBV2 to TRBJ1-2; no clear D gene. Trimming shortened V by 5 bases and J by 4 bases, and 8 bases separated the two germline ends. Germline CDR1 is SNHLY and CDR2 is FYNNEI. The CDR3 has 12 amino acids.

V gene TRBV7-9 combines with J gene TRBJ2-3; 7 positions match TRBD2. The CDR3 totals 15 residues. CDR1 is SEHNR, CDR2 FQNEAQ, per germline (reference sequence). The J segment lost 1 base and the V segment lost 1 base, leaving 2 bases of the junction unmatched. CDR3 in amino acids: CASSLVRGGTDTQYF. The DNA for the CDR3 is TGTGCCAGCAGCTTAGTCCGGGGGGGCACAGATACGCAGTATTTT.

Turning to this clone: The sample contains more than one DNA sequence encoding this CDR3. J is TRBJ1-2 and V is TRBV18, with TRBD1 as a possible D gene (5 bases). This CDR3 contains 14 residues. V lost 6 bases, J lost 3 bases, and 14 bases lay in between. Germline CDR1 and CDR2: KGHSH and LQKENI. The chain's CDR3 is CASSPAGLDYGYTF. The CDR3 region has the DNA TGTGCCAGCTCGCCGGCAGGGTTGGACTATGGCTACACCTTC.

CDR3 in DNA: TGTGCCAGCAGTTCTTGGGCGAACACTGAAGCTTTCTTT. Translated: CASSSWANTEAFF. The chain carries TRBV27 and TRBJ1-1, with unresolved D. Trimming left V 4 bases short and J 1 base short, with 7 bases between. This CDR3 comprises 13 residues. Per the germline V gene, CDR1 is MNHEY and CDR2 is SMNVEV (reference sequence).

This clone was seen a few times. The V gene is TRBV4-1, the J gene TRBJ1-1; D ambiguous. V shed 4 bases and J shed 0 bases, with 15 bases lying between them. The CDR3 has 16 residues. Germline loops: CDR1 MGHRA, CDR2 YSYEKL. The DNA for the CDR3 is TGCGCCAGCAGCCCTGGGGTGGCCTTCTTGAACACTGAAGCTTTCTTT. Its protein product is CASSPGVAFLNTEAFF.

V usage is TRBV5-1 and J usage is TRBJ2-5; perhaps D is TRBD1 or TRBD2 (5 bases each). Germline CDR1 is SGHRS and CDR2 is YFSETQ. Trimming pared 7 bases from V and 5 bases from J, leaving 9 bases between. CDR3 length equals 11 residues. CDR3 nucleotides: TGCGCCAGCTGGGACCGCGAGACCCAGTACTTC. Translated, it gives CASWDRETQYF. Complete variable domain (other parts from reference TRBV5-1 and TRBJ2-5): KAGVTQTPRYLIKTRGQQVTLSCSPISGHRSVSWYQQTPGQGLQFLFEYFSETQRNKGNFPGRFSGRQFSNSRSEMNVSTLELGDSALYLCASWDRETQYFGPGTRLLVL.

Only a few counts were recorded for this clone. The V gene is TRBV7-2, the J gene TRBJ1-3; D is possibly TRBD1 (6 bases). V dropped 8 bases and J dropped 0 bases, with 14 bases sitting between them. Germline lookup yields CDR1 SGHTA and CDR2 FQGNSA. The CDR3 contains 15 residues. The CDR3 nucleotides read TGTGCCAGCCCCTTACAGGGCTCCTCTGGAAACACCATATATTTT. It is translated as CASPLQGSSGNTIYF.

This clone occurred a few times. The DNA for the CDR3 is TGTGCCTGGAGGACAGGGTCGGGCACCGGGGAGCTGTTTTTT. This translates into CAWRTGSGTGELFF. The chain is built from TRBV30 and TRBJ2-2, with 7 bases that match TRBD1. The CDR3 spans 14 residues. Germline values: CDR1 GTSNPN, CDR2 SVGIG (reference sequence). V dropped 3 bases and J dropped 4; count of bases not matched to a gene: 5.